The 6 T cell receptor beta chains reported below all come from one sample, sequenced in a study of cytomegalovirus exposure and HLA in healthy donors. 60 Vbeta and 13 Jbeta primers were used in PCR. Some clones are missing from TCRdb's copy, which holds only in-frame ones; the method was immunoSEQ multiplex PCR. The table has about 160,000 clones, 84% seen once. Source material: PBMCs. The receptors come from a boy aged 2 to 9 in good health and CMV-seronegative.

This chain connects TRBV9 to TRBJ1-2; possible D gene TRBD1, 5 bases. The germline V and J ends were trimmed by 0 bases and 8 bases, with 11 bases remaining between them. Germline V CDR1 and CDR2: SGDLS, YYNGEE. The CDR3 covers 13 residues. The CDR3 here is CASSVEGAGGYTF. CDR3 DNA sequence: TGTGCCAGCAGCGTAGAAGGGGCAGGGGGCTACACCTTC. The full variable domain, completed using reference TRBV9 and TRBJ1-2, is DSGVTQTPKHLITATGQRVTLRCSPRSGDLSVYWYQQSLDQGLQFLIQYYNGEERAKGNILERFSAQQFPDLHSELNLSSLELGDSALYFCASSVEGAGGYTFGSGTRLTVV.

The chain links TRBV7-2 to TRBJ2-3; no definite D call. V dropped 3 bases and J dropped 2 bases, with 9 bases sitting between them. Germline V CDR1 and CDR2: SGHTA, FQGNSA. CDR3 size: 14 residues. CDR3 DNA sequence: TGTGCCAGCAGCTTTCTTATAAACACAGATACGCAGTATTTT. The encoded protein is CASSFLINTDTQYF.

The V call is TRBV10-3, the J call TRBJ1-4; TRBD1 matches at 7 bases. The CDR3 extends over 15 amino acids. Per the germline V gene, CDR1 is ENHRY and CDR2 is SYGVKD. V dropped 3 bases and J dropped 7; count of bases not matched to a gene: 8. The CDR3 sequence: CAISEIGNRGEKLFF. In DNA, the CDR3 is TGTGCCATCAGTGAAATCGGGAACAGGGGTGAAAAACTGTTTTTT.

The V gene is TRBV6-5, the J gene TRBJ1-2; D is ambiguous. Germline V gene data show CDR1 as MNHEY and CDR2 as SVGAGI. The V end lost 5 bases, the J end lost 0 bases, and 10 bases lay between the germline ends. The CDR3 runs 14 residues. CDR3 sequence (DNA): TGTGCCAGCAGTCCGGGATCGGCTAACTATGGCTACACCTTC. Its translation: CASSPGSANYGYTF.

In its sample, this clone was seen once. The chain links TRBV7-9 to TRBJ2-3; 7 bases match TRBD1. V shed 3 bases and J 12 bases; nucleotides not matched to a gene: 15. Germline V gene lookup returns CDR1 SEHNR and CDR2 FQNEAQ (reference sequence). This CDR3 region has 15 residues. The CDR3 DNA is TGTGCCAGCAGCTTCACTCGACAGGGAGATAAGACACAGTATTTT. The encoded protein is CASSFTRQGDKTQYF.

This chain connects TRBV7-9 to TRBJ2-5, with TRBD2 matching 7 bases. Germline CDR1 reads SEHNR; CDR2 reads FQNEAQ (reference sequence). The V and J ends lost 2 bases and 5 bases, in that order; junction bases with no gene match: 8. The CDR3 is made up of 15 amino acids. CDR3 coding DNA: TGTGCCAGCAGCTTAAAGGGAGGGCCCCGGGAGACCCAGTACTTC. This translates into CASSLKGGPRETQYF.